The TCR beta chain under discussion was sequenced for a study of Ad26.COV2.S vaccination and SARS-CoV-2 variants. Study-wide results and caveats: Researchers cautioned that TCR breadth and depth analyses may have underestimated total T cell responses.

The sample's treatment: approximately 18 received Ad26.COV2.S at low or high dose, single or two shots; 5 received placebo; per-sample allocation not given. Samples were taken on day 63 after the first vaccine or placebo injection. This Boston cohort included adults aged 18-55 years. An Ad26 vector that expressed Wuhan-strain SARS-CoV-2 spike constituted the vaccine. To note about this clone: The antigen is undetermined.

Only in-frame clones appear in the TCRdb table, and some are missing; sequencing was by immunoSEQ multiplex PCR. Of 380,000 or so clones in the sample, roughly 91% were seen once. CDR1 LGHNA and CDR2 YSLEER come from the germline V gene. The CDR3 contains 18 residues. V lost 0 bases, J lost 2 bases, and 7 bases stayed unmatched. The starting material was peripheral blood, obtained in a trial of Ad26.COV2.S vaccine versus placebo. V and J are TRBV4-3 and TRBJ1-6; TRBD1 agrees at 7 bases. The sequence was obtained from a person between 18 and 60 years old who received the Ad26.COV2.S COVID-19 vaccine or a placebo. As DNA, the CDR3 is TGCGCCAGCAGCCAAGATCGGTCAGGGGGAGCCTATAATTCACCCCTCCACTTT. Encoded protein: CASSQDRSGGAYNSPLHF.